The next 5 T cell receptor beta chains were all read from a single sample in a study of cytomegalovirus exposure and HLA in healthy donors. 13 Jbeta primers and 60 Vbeta primers were used for the PCR. Sequencing used immunoSEQ multiplex PCR; TCRdb keeps in-frame clones, though not all of them. This table holds about 190,000 clones, about 70% found once. The sample comprised PBMCs. The receptors were sampled from a woman in her thirties in good health and CMV-seronegative.

The chain has TRBV5-1 and TRBJ1-2; TRBD1 matches at 9 bases. Trimming at V came to 0 bases and at J to 7 bases, leaving 1 base not matched to a gene. CDR1 is SGHRS and CDR2 is YFSETQ in the germline V gene. This CDR3 comprises 13 residues. CDR3 sequence reads: CASSLGTGVGYTF. CDR3 DNA sequence: TGCGCCAGCAGCTTGGGGACAGGGGTTGGCTACACCTTC.

This chain connects TRBV7-9 to TRBJ2-1; maybe TRBD2 (6 bases). V shed 5 bases and J shed 6 bases, with 11 bases lying between them. The CDR3 length is 13 residues. CDR1 is SEHNR and CDR2 is FQNEAQ in the germline V gene (reference sequence). The DNA of the CDR3 is TGTGCCAGCAGCCGCAGGACTATCAATGAGCAGTTCTTC. This sequence encodes CASSRRTINEQFF. The whole variable domain, remainder taken from reference TRBV7-9 and TRBJ2-1, is DTGVSQNPRHKITKRGQNVTFRCDPISEHNRLYWYRQTLGQGPEFLTYFQNEAQLEKSRLLSDRFSAERPKGSFSTLEIQRTEQGDSAMYLCASSRRTINEQFFGPGTRLTVL.

The chain has TRBV18 and TRBJ2-7; 8 nucleotides align to TRBD2. V shed 1 base and J 3 bases; nucleotides not matched to a gene: 5. The CDR3 is made up of 15 amino acids. The germline CDR1 and CDR2 sequences are KGHSH and LQKENI. The DNA for the CDR3 is TGTGCCAGCTCACCACGGTCGACTAGCGACTACGAGCAGTACTTC. Translation: CASSPRSTSDYEQYF.

This chain joins TRBV5-1 and TRBJ2-7; 7 nucleotides agree with TRBD1. Trimming at V came to 8 bases and at J to 2 bases, leaving 10 bases not matched to a gene. In germline, CDR1 is SGHRS, CDR2 YFSETQ. CDR3 length equals 14 residues. CDR3 residues: CASKPRDSTYEQYF. CDR3 DNA sequence: TGCGCCAGTAAGCCCCGGGACAGCACCTACGAGCAGTACTTC.

In DNA, the CDR3 is TGTGCCAGCAGTACAGTGATGAACACTGAAGCTTTCTTT. Amino acids: CASSTVMNTEAFF. This chain connects TRBV6-5 to TRBJ1-1; D remains unclear. In germline, CDR1 is MNHEY, CDR2 SVGAGI. The CDR3 has 13 residues. The ends were cut back, 5 bases at V and 0 bases at J, with 7 bases in the middle.